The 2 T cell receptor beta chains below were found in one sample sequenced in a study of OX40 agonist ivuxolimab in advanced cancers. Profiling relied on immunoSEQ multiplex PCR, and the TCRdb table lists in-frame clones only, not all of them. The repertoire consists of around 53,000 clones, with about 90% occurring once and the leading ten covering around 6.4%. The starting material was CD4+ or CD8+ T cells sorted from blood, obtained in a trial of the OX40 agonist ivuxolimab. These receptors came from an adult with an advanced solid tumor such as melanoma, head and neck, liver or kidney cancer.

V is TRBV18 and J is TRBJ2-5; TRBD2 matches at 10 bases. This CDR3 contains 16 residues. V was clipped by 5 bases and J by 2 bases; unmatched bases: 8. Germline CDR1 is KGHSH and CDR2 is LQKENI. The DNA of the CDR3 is TGTGCCAGCTCAACCCGAAGCGGGGGGGGACAAGAGACCCAGTACTTC. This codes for CASSTRSGGGQETQYF.

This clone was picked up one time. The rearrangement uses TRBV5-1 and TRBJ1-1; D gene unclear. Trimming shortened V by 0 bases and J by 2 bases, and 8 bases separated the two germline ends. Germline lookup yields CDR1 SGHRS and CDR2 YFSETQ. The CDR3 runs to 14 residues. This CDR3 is CASSLGSANTEAFF. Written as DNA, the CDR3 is TGCGCCAGCAGCTTGGGTTCAGCTAACACTGAAGCTTTCTTT.